A selection of T cell receptor beta chains follows, all from one sample in a study of blood T cell repertoires in COVID-19. This table comes from immunoSEQ multiplex PCR, and its TCRdb copy is limited to in-frame clones, with some not included. The table lists around 330,000 clones, about 89% of them singletons. The sequenced sample was PBMCs or T cells enriched from blood (not recorded which). These receptors originate from a man aged 55 to 70 who had recovered from COVID-19. The CDR3 runs from the conserved cysteine through the conserved F or W. The D gene is left open where the match is weak. Clone size appears in some rows only: once, few, many, or a class for an expanded clone.

TRBV28,-,-,TRBJ1-6,CASSPINSPLHF,TGTGCCAGCAGTCCTATTAACTCACCCCTCCACTTT
TRBV19,once,-,TRBJ2-1,CASSISGIRTEQFF,TGTGCCAGTAGTATTTCGGGAATCCGTACGGAGCAGTTCTTC
TRBV3-1/TRBV3-2,-,-,TRBJ1-2,CASSDNALNYGYTF,TGTGCCAGCAGCGACAACGCCTTAAACTATGGCTACACCTTC
TRBV3-1/TRBV3-2,-,-,TRBJ2-2,CASAGSGNTGELFF,TGTGCCAGCGCTGGGTCGGGGAACACCGGGGAGCTGTTTTTT
TRBV28,-,TRBD1,TRBJ2-1,CASSGTGGYNEQFF,TGTGCCAGCAGCGGGACAGGGGGTTACAATGAGCAGTTCTTC
TRBV3-1/TRBV3-2,few,-,TRBJ2-7,CASSELSRGYEQYF,TGTGCCAGCAGCGAACTATCCCGGGGCTACGAGCAGTACTTC
TRBV5-1,-,TRBD1,TRBJ2-5,CASSRDSSQETQYF,TGCGCCAGCAGCCGGGACAGCAGCCAAGAGACCCAGTACTTC
TRBV6-2/TRBV6-3,-,-,TRBJ1-5,CASSYQGREQAQHF,TGTGCCAGCAGTTACCAAGGACGGGAGCAAGCCCAGCATTTT
TRBV6-5,-,-,TRBJ2-1,CASSYGGFVDNEQFF,TGTGCCAGCAGTTACGGAGGGTTCGTAGACAATGAGCAGTTCTTC
TRBV7-9,-,-,TRBJ1-1,CASIKQSGGTEAFF,TGTGCCAGCATCAAGCAGTCGGGGGGCACTGAAGCTTTCTTT
TRBV7-9,-,-,TRBJ2-2,CASLTYGQGAGELFF,TGTGCCAGCTTAACTTACGGACAAGGGGCCGGGGAGCTGTTTTTT
TRBV27,-,TRBD1,TRBJ1-2,CASSGQGYGYTF,TGTGCCAGCTCCGGACAGGGTTACGGCTACACCTTC
TRBV3-1/TRBV3-2,-,-,TRBJ1-1,CASSVDSMNTEAFF,TGTGCCAGCAGCGTGGACTCCATGAACACTGAAGCTTTCTTT
TRBV7-9,-,-,TRBJ1-2,CASSVPEGSSYGYTF,TGTGCCAGCAGCGTCCCGGAGGGCAGCAGCTATGGCTACACCTTC
TRBV4-1,few,TRBD2,TRBJ2-5,CASSQDRTSGAQETQYF,TGCGCCAGCAGCCAAGATCGGACTAGCGGGGCTCAAGAGACCCAGTACTTC
TRBV15,-,TRBD1,TRBJ2-7,CATSRDRGHYEQYF,TGTGCCACCAGCAGAGACAGGGGGCACTACGAGCAGTACTTC
TRBV9,-,TRBD1,TRBJ1-1,CASSVEQGGTEAFF,TGTGCCAGCAGCGTAGAACAGGGGGGAACTGAAGCTTTCTTT
TRBV29-1,-,-,TRBJ1-3,CSATGPSGNTIYF,TGCAGCGCCACAGGGCCCTCCGGAAACACCATATATTTT
TRBV29-1,-,-,TRBJ2-7,CSVLVFSAYYEQYF,TGCAGCGTTCTCGTTTTTAGCGCGTACTACGAGCAGTACTTC
TRBV5-1,-,TRBD1,TRBJ1-3,CASSLGLGGTGSGNTIYF,TGCGCCAGCAGCTTGGGGCTTGGCGGGACAGGCTCTGGAAACACCATATATTTT
TRBV18,-,TRBD2,TRBJ2-1,CASSRGLAGGDNEQFF,TGTGCCAGCTCCCGAGGACTAGCGGGAGGTGACAATGAGCAGTTCTTC